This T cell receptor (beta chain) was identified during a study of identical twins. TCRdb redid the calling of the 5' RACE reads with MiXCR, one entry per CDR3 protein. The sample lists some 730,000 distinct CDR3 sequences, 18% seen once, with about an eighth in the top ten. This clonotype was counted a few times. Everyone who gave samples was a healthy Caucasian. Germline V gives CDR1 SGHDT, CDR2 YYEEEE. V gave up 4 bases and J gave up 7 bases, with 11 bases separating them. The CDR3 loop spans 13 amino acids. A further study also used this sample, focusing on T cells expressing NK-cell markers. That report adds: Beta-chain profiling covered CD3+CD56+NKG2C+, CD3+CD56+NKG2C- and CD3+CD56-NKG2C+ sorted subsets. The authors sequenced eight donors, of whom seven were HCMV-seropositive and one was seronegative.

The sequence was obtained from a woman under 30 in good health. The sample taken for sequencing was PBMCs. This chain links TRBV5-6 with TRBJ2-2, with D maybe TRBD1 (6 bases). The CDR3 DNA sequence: TGTGCCAGCAGCCCACAGGGTTTCGGGGAGCTGTTTTTT. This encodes CASSPQGFGELFF.